This is a list of T cell receptor beta chains from one sample in a study of Ad26.COV2.S vaccination and SARS-CoV-2 variants. Sequencing used immunoSEQ multiplex PCR; TCRdb keeps in-frame clones, though not all of them. The repertoire holds just over 350,000 clones, around 83% seen once, with 3.3% in the top ten. The input for sequencing was peripheral blood, taken in a trial of Ad26.COV2.S vaccine versus placebo. The receptors derive from a person aged 18-60 years who received the Ad26.COV2.S COVID-19 vaccine or a placebo. Both conserved end residues are part of each CDR3. The D gene is left open where the match is weak. Clone size is stated in some rows and not others, as once, few, many or a class when expanded.

TRBD2	NA	TRBV18	TRBJ2-1	TGTGCCAGCTCACCACCAAGCGGGAGGGCCGGGGAGCAGTTCTTC	CASSPPSGRAGEQFF
TRBD2	once	TRBV19	TRBJ2-7	TGTGCCAGTAGTGTAGCTAGCGGGAGCTCCTACGAGCAGTACTTC	CASSVASGSSYEQYF
NA	NA	TRBV12-3/TRBV12-4	TRBJ1-5	TGTGCCAGCAATATGGACGGTCATCAGCCCCAGCATTTT	CASNMDGHQPQHF
NA	NA	TRBV2	TRBJ1-6	TGTGCCAGCAGTGTCCGGGGAGGTCGGGATAATTCACCCCTCCACTTT	CASSVRGGRDNSPLHF
TRBD2	NA	TRBV12-5	TRBJ2-5	TGTGCTAGTGGTCCCTGGCGGGAGGGGGCCCAAGAGACCCAGTACTTC	CASGPWREGAQETQYF
NA	NA	TRBV4-3	TRBJ2-2	TGCGCCAGCAGCCAAGTCCAGGGTTCGGACACCGGGGAGCTGTTTTTT	CASSQVQGSDTGELFF
NA	NA	TRBV5-4	TRBJ1-2	TGTGCCAGCAGCTTCGGGAACGACTATGGCTACACCTTC	CASSFGNDYGYTF
NA	NA	TRBV6-5	TRBJ2-7	TGTGCCAGCAGCTGGGCAGGGGCGTCCTACGAGCAGTACTTC	CASSWAGASYEQYF
TRBD2	NA	TRBV6-5	TRBJ2-5	TGTGCCAGCAGTTACTTCGGGGGGCAAGAGACCCAGTACTTC	CASSYFGGQETQYF
TRBD1	NA	TRBV6-5	TRBJ2-4	TGTGCCAGCAGAGAGACCCTTACAGGGGGGAACATTCAGTACTTC	CASRETLTGGNIQYF
NA	NA	TRBV4-1	TRBJ2-1	TGCGCCAGCAGCCAAGTTCTTTCACCTGAGTATGAGCAGTTCTTC	CASSQVLSPEYEQFF
NA	NA	TRBV9	TRBJ1-2	TGTGCCAGCAGCGTAGATGGGTCCTATGGCTACACCTTC	CASSVDGSYGYTF
TRBD1	NA	TRBV7-9	TRBJ1-3	TGTGCCAGCAGCTGGGGACAGGGCTCTGGAAACACCATATATTTT	CASSWGQGSGNTIYF
NA	NA	TRBV4-3	TRBJ1-2	TGCGCCAGCAGCCAAGTGCGGCTCGGGGATTACACCTTC	CASSQVRLGDYTF
TRBD1	few	TRBV3-1/TRBV3-2	TRBJ2-6	TGTGCCAGCAGCCAAGGCGCTAGTAGGACAGGGGGCTTTGGGGCCAACGTCCTGACTTTC	CASSQGASRTGGFGANVLTF
NA	NA	TRBV19	TRBJ1-1	TGTGCCAGTAGTACCCCCTCAGGCAGGACGAACACTGAAGCTTTCTTT	CASSTPSGRTNTEAFF
NA	NA	TRBV7-9	TRBJ2-1	TGTGCCAGCAGCTTAGCGGCGGTGGGGGATGAGCAGTTCTTC	CASSLAAVGDEQFF
TRBD1	NA	TRBV7-2	TRBJ2-1	TGTGCCAGCAGCCAGACAGGGGACTACAATGAGCAGTTCTTC	CASSQTGDYNEQFF
NA	NA	TRBV15	TRBJ2-1	TGTGCCACCAGCAGGGATCGGGACCCTCTGTTCTTC	CATSRDRDPLFF
TRBD1	NA	TRBV7-9	TRBJ2-1	TGTGCCAGCAGCAAGGGACAGGGCTATAACAATGAGCAGTTCTTC	CASSKGQGYNNEQFF
NA	NA	TRBV5-1	TRBJ2-2	TGCGCCAGCAGCTCCACCCCAGAGAAGGGGGCCGGGGAGCTGTTTTTT	CASSSTPEKGAGELFF
TRBD2	NA	TRBV6-8	TRBJ2-7	TGTGCCAGCACTACCGGGACTAGCGGTGATAAAAGCTCCTACGAGCAGTACTTC	CASTTGTSGDKSSYEQYF
NA	NA	TRBV30	TRBJ2-3	TGTGCCTGGAGTGTACGCAGCAGGCGGGCAGATACGCAGTATTTT	CAWSVRSRRADTQYF
TRBD2	NA	TRBV27	TRBJ2-2	TGTGCCAGCGGACTCCTGGGAGGGGCGGACACCGGGGAGCTGTTTTTT	CASGLLGGADTGELFF
TRBD1	NA	TRBV19	TRBJ1-4	TGTGCCAGTAGGACGACAGGGGTTAATGAAAAACTGTTTTTT	CASRTTGVNEKLFF
NA	NA	TRBV16	TRBJ1-5	TGTGCCAGCAGCCAATCTCCCCAGGGCAATCAGCCCCAGCATTTT	CASSQSPQGNQPQHF
NA	NA	TRBV7-2	TRBJ2-3	TGTGCCAGCGCCCCTGGAGATACGCAGTATTTT	CASAPGDTQYF
NA	NA	TRBV5-1	TRBJ2-1	TGCGCCAGCAGCTTTGAGTCGTGGGGGGATGAGCAGTTCTTC	CASSFESWGDEQFF
TRBD1	NA	TRBV29-1	TRBJ2-5	TGCAGCGTTGACGTTGCAGGGGGCGAAGAGACCCAGTACTTC	CSVDVAGGEETQYF
NA	NA	TRBV2	TRBJ2-7	TGTGCCAGCAGTGAATTCCTGACCTACGAGCAGTACTTC	CASSEFLTYEQYF
NA	NA	TRBV6-5	TRBJ2-5	TGTGCCAGCGATTCCGGGACCCTACGTGGAGAGACCCAGTACTTC	CASDSGTLRGETQYF
TRBD1	NA	TRBV27	TRBJ2-1	TGTGCCAGCAGTTTGGATACAGGGGGGTTCAATGAGCAGTTCTTC	CASSLDTGGFNEQFF
TRBD2	NA	TRBV5-8	TRBJ2-5	TGTGCCAGCAGCCGCGGACTAGCGGGTCGGAGTCGGGAGACCCAGTACTTC	CASSRGLAGRSRETQYF
NA	NA	TRBV27	TRBJ2-1	TGTGCCAGCAGTAACAGCGGGCACTACAATGAGCAGTTCTTC	CASSNSGHYNEQFF
NA	NA	TRBV27	TRBJ1-1	TGTGCCAGCAGTTCGGATGGACAGTTTGAAGCTTTCTTT	CASSSDGQFEAFF
NA	NA	TRBV30	TRBJ1-2	TGTGCCTGGAGTGCTGGGAATAACTATGGCTACACCTTC	CAWSAGNNYGYTF
TRBD2	NA	TRBV7-2	TRBJ2-7	TGTGCCAGCAGCTTAGGGGCTCCCCCATGGAGCGGGAGGGGGTACGAGCAGTACTTC	CASSLGAPPWSGRGYEQYF
TRBD1	NA	TRBV9	TRBJ2-7	TGTGCCAGCAGCGTAGACAAGGACAGGGGGTCCTACGAGCAGTACTTC	CASSVDKDRGSYEQYF
NA	many	TRBV5-1	TRBJ2-5	TGCGCCAGCAGCTTGATGCAAGGACCTCAAGAGACCCAGTACTTC	CASSLMQGPQETQYF
TRBD1	NA	TRBV5-8	TRBJ1-2	TGTGCCAGCAGCCTTGGGACAGGGCAGTTGTATGGCTACACCTTC	CASSLGTGQLYGYTF
NA	NA	TRBV10-3	TRBJ1-2	TGTGCCATCAGTGAGGACAATTATGGCTACACCTTC	CAISEDNYGYTF
NA	NA	TRBV7-9	TRBJ2-4	TGTGCCAGCAGCACGCACTTGACAGCAATTCAGTACTTC	CASSTHLTAIQYF
NA	NA	TRBV3-1/TRBV3-2	TRBJ1-5	TGTGCCAGCAGCCAAGGGGCAGGGAATCAGCCCCAGCATTTT	CASSQGAGNQPQHF
TRBD2	NA	TRBV24-1	TRBJ2-7	TGTGCCACCAGTGACCCCTCGGGGGGATCTCTCGAGCAGTACTTC	CATSDPSGGSLEQYF
TRBD1	NA	TRBV6-5	TRBJ2-7	TGTGCCAGCCTGGGCGGACAGGGGTACAACGAGCAGTACTTC	CASLGGQGYNEQYF
TRBD1	NA	TRBV18	TRBJ2-7	TGTGCCAGCTCACCAACCGGGACAGGAGCCGCCTACGAGCAGTACTTC	CASSPTGTGAAYEQYF
NA	few	TRBV19	TRBJ1-3	TGTGCCAGTAGTATGGCGGGGGAGCCTGGAAACACCATATATTTT	CASSMAGEPGNTIYF
NA	NA	TRBV30	TRBJ1-5	TGTGCCTGGAGTGTACGGGGCAGGGGCAATCAGCCCCAGCATTTT	CAWSVRGRGNQPQHF
NA	NA	TRBV10-2	TRBJ1-5	TGCGCCAGCAGTGAAGGTGCCAGGCAGCCCCAGCATTTT	CASSEGARQPQHF
NA	few	TRBV3-1/TRBV3-2	TRBJ1-1	TGTGCCAGCAGCCAATATCTCGGACCGCAGAACACTGAAGCTTTCTTT	CASSQYLGPQNTEAFF
TRBD1	NA	TRBV4-3	TRBJ2-7	TGCGCCAGCAGCCAAGTCATGGAGACAGGGAATGAGCAGTACTTC	CASSQVMETGNEQYF
NA	NA	TRBV5-6	TRBJ2-2	TGTGCCAGCAGCTTCCAGGGTGGCTCCACCGGGGAGCTGTTTTTT	CASSFQGGSTGELFF
TRBD2	NA	TRBV7-2	TRBJ2-2	TGTGCCAGCAGCTTGACTAGCGGGAACTCGAACACCGGGGAGCTGTTTTTT	CASSLTSGNSNTGELFF
NA	NA	TRBV28	TRBJ2-7	TGTGCCAGCCATGACCGGGGCCGGGGGACCGAGCAGTACTTC	CASHDRGRGTEQYF
NA	once	TRBV2	TRBJ2-1	TGTGCCAGCAGCGTTGGACAGTTCAATGAGCAGTTCTTC	CASSVGQFNEQFF